Below are 22 T cell receptor beta chains sequenced from a single sample in a study of technical replicates of blood from several donors. Profiled with immunoSEQ multiplex PCR; TCRdb holds only in-frame clones, not every one. The sample includes about 80,000 clones, 95% to 98% of them seen just once. The sequenced sample consisted of T cells isolated from PBMCs. These receptors came from a human donor in good health.

The V call is TRBV28, the J call TRBJ1-2; maybe TRBD1 (5 bases). There are 13 residues in the CDR3. V gave up 6 bases and J gave up 3 bases, with 11 bases separating them. Germline V gives CDR1 MDHEN, CDR2 SYDVKM. DNA of the CDR3: TGTGCCAGCAGCCCCCGGGGGGACTATGGCTACACCTTC. Its protein is CASSPRGDYGYTF.

This rearrangement joins TRBV19 to TRBJ2-7, with D possibly TRBD2 on 6 matching bases. Trimming left V 10 bases short and J 1 base short, with 14 bases between. This CDR3 is built from 13 residues. From germline, CDR1 is LNHDA and CDR2 SQIVND (reference sequence). CDR3 residues: CATRGSGSYEQYF. The DNA of the CDR3 is TGTGCCACCCGGGGTAGCGGTTCCTACGAGCAGTACTTC.

V and J are TRBV20-1 and TRBJ1-1; D remains unclear. Looked up from germline, CDR1 is DFQATT and CDR2 is SNEGSKA (reference sequence). CDR3 size: 10 residues. V lost 7 bases, J lost 5 bases, and 8 bases lay in between. This CDR3 reads CSVGGTEAFF. The CDR3 coding sequence is TGCAGTGTGGGAGGAACTGAAGCTTTCTTT.

The V and J genes are TRBV30 and TRBJ2-7; 7 positions match TRBD2. The CDR3 totals 14 residues. V lost 8 bases and J lost 5; bases outside the gene matches: 15. The germline gives CDR1 GTSNPN, CDR2 SVGIG (reference sequence). The CDR3 nucleotides are TGTGCCGCCTCTACAGGCGGGAGTTTCGACGAGCAGTACTTC. It specifies CAASTGGSFDEQYF. The complete variable domain, with remaining parts taken from reference TRBV30 and TRBJ2-7, reads SQTIHQWPATLVQPVGSPLSLECTVEGTSNPNLYWYRQAAGRGLQLLFYSVGIGQISSEVPQNLSASRPQDRQFILSSKKLLLSDSGFYLCAASTGGSFDEQYFGPGTRLTVT.

The chain has TRBV9 and TRBJ1-6; D might be TRBD1 (6 bases). Trimming shortened V by 5 bases and J by 12 bases, and 12 bases separated the two germline ends. CDR3 size: 12 residues. Looked up from germline, CDR1 is SGDLS and CDR2 is YYNGEE. The CDR3 spells CASSTTGVPLHF. For the CDR3, the DNA is TGTGCCAGCAGTACGACAGGAGTACCCCTCCACTTT.

The chain recombines TRBV28 with TRBJ1-1, with D unresolved. CDR3 size: 13 residues. V was shortened by 3 bases and J by 2 bases, with 7 bases between the two germline ends. Germline assignment: CDR1 MDHEN and CDR2 SYDVKM. The CDR3 DNA follows: TGTGCCAGCAGTTTGCGGGTTAACACTGAAGCTTTCTTT. Its protein product is CASSLRVNTEAFF.

This chain joins TRBV6-6 and TRBJ2-7, with 8 bases aligning to TRBD1. Germline V gene data show CDR1 as MNHNY and CDR2 as SVGAGI (reference sequence). The V segment lost 4 bases and the J segment 7 bases; nucleotides outside the gene matches: 6. The CDR3 consists of 13 residues. The CDR3 sequence: CASSSPGGWEQYF. The DNA for the CDR3 is TGTGCCAGCAGTTCTCCAGGGGGCTGGGAGCAGTACTTC.

This sequence joins TRBV30 and TRBJ1-5; TRBD1 might be the D (5 bases). The germline V gene has CDR1 GTSNPN and CDR2 SVGIG (reference sequence). Trimming pared 0 bases from V and 7 bases from J, leaving 10 bases between. The CDR3 has 13 amino acids. DNA of the CDR3: TGTGCCTGGAGTGTAGGAGGGGAACAGCCCCAGCATTTT. This gives the protein CAWSVGGEQPQHF.

This chain uses TRBV30 with TRBJ2-1, with D possibly matching TRBD2 (5 bases). This CDR3 comprises 11 residues. V was clipped by 3 bases and J by 9 bases, with 9 bases between them. Looked up from germline, CDR1 is GTSNPN and CDR2 is SVGIG (reference sequence). The CDR3 DNA reads as TGTGCCTGGAGAGCTGGAGGTGAGCAGTTCTTC. This gives the protein CAWRAGGEQFF.

The table lists this clone with a count of one. The chain has TRBV9 and TRBJ2-2; D is possibly TRBD2 (5 bases). Germline V gene sequence: CDR1 SGDLS, CDR2 YYNGEE. The CDR3 loop spans 13 amino acids. V shed 5 bases and J shed 6 bases, with 11 bases lying between them. The CDR3 protein is CASRRTSSGELFF. In nucleotides, the CDR3 is TGTGCCAGCAGACGTACTAGTTCCGGGGAGCTGTTTTTT.

V is TRBV6-5 and J is TRBJ2-7; TRBD2 matches at 14 bases. V lost 5 bases and J lost 3; bases outside the gene matches: 3. The CDR3 spans 15 residues. CDR1 is MNHEY and CDR2 is SVGAGI in the germline V gene. In nucleotides, the CDR3 is TGTGCCAGCAGTGGACTAGCGGGAGGATACTACGAGCAGTACTTC. It specifies CASSGLAGGYYEQYF.

The chain has TRBV4-3 and TRBJ1-2; tentatively, D is TRBD1 (6 bases). Looked up from germline, CDR1 is LGHNA and CDR2 is YSLEER. With 0 bases removed from V and 3 bases from J, the gap between germline ends came to 8 bases. The CDR3 sequence is 14 residues long. The CDR3 here is CASSQEPGDYGYTF. Written as DNA, the CDR3 is TGCGCCAGCAGCCAAGAGCCAGGGGACTATGGCTACACCTTC.

V and J are TRBV13 and TRBJ2-7; 10 bases are shared with TRBD1. Trimming cost V 1 base and J 5 bases; bases outside gene matches: 5. The CDR3 runs 15 residues. In germline, CDR1 is PRHDT, CDR2 FYEKMQ (reference sequence). The CDR3: CASSLEGQGKDEQYF. CDR3 nucleotides: TGTGCCAGCAGCTTAGAGGGACAGGGGAAGGACGAGCAGTACTTC.

V usage is TRBV6-5 and J usage is TRBJ1-1, with TRBD1 matching 9 bases. The CDR3 is 13 residues long. The germline gives CDR1 MNHEY, CDR2 SVGAGI. The trim removed 2 bases at V and 7 bases at J, leaving 2 bases unmatched. The CDR3 DNA follows: TGTGCCAGCAGTTACACAGGGGGCCTTGAAGCTTTCTTT. It specifies CASSYTGGLEAFF.

The chain is built from TRBV30 and TRBJ2-1; 7 bases match TRBD2. Germline V lookup: CDR1 GTSNPN, CDR2 SVGIG (reference sequence). V lost 7 bases, J lost 6 bases, and 15 bases stayed unmatched. The CDR3 has 15 amino acids. The CDR3 region has the DNA TGTGCCTCGATCCTAAATCGACTAGCCCGCAATGAGCAGTTCTTC. This encodes CASILNRLARNEQFF.

This clone appeared a single time. The chain combines TRBV9 with TRBJ2-7, with a weak D call TRBD2 (7 bases). The CDR3 length is 17 residues. The germline V gene encodes CDR1 SGDLS and CDR2 YYNGEE. V shed 0 bases and J shed 7 bases, with 23 bases lying between them. In nucleotides, the CDR3 is TGTGCCAGCAGCGTAGAATGGGGGGGGGCAGTAGATGAAGAGCAGTACTTC. Protein product: CASSVEWGGAVDEEQYF.

V gene TRBV29-1 combines with J gene TRBJ1-1, with 8 bases fitting TRBD1. The CDR3 spans 12 residues. Germline loops: CDR1 SQVTM, CDR2 ANQGSEA. Trimming at V came to 3 bases and at J to 6 bases, leaving 3 bases not matched to a gene. The DNA for the CDR3 is TGCAGCGTTGACTCAGGGGGCCCTGAAGCTTTCTTT. As protein: CSVDSGGPEAFF.

The chain's CDR3 is CASSQDPGDGIGNTEAFF. CDR3 DNA sequence: TGCGCCAGCAGCCAAGATCCCGGGGATGGGATCGGGAACACTGAAGCTTTCTTT. V and J are TRBV4-1 and TRBJ1-1, with D unresolved. V lost 0 bases, J lost 1 base, and 18 bases lay in between. There are 18 residues in the CDR3. Germline values: CDR1 MGHRA, CDR2 YSYEKL.

The chain joins TRBV4-2 to TRBJ1-3; D is unclear. CDR1 is LGHNA and CDR2 is YNFKEQ in the germline V gene. The germline V and J ends were trimmed by 0 bases and 0 bases, with 6 bases remaining between them. This CDR3 has 15 residues. The CDR3 nucleotides are TGTGCCAGCAGCCAAGAACTTACCTCTGGAAACACCATATATTTT. Translated: CASSQELTSGNTIYF.

This rearrangement joins TRBV6-5 to TRBJ2-1; 9 bases match TRBD2. Germline lookup yields CDR1 MNHEY and CDR2 SVGAGI. V dropped 4 bases and J dropped 1; count of bases not matched to a gene: 5. The CDR3 extends over 16 amino acids. CDR3 in amino acids: CASSFGLAFSYNEQFF. CDR3 nucleotide sequence: TGTGCCAGCAGTTTCGGACTAGCGTTTTCCTACAATGAGCAGTTCTTC.

The chain recombines TRBV4-1 with TRBJ2-3; D is undetermined. V shed 5 bases and J shed 5 bases, with 8 bases lying between them. The length of the CDR3 is 12 residues. CDR1 is MGHRA, CDR2 YSYEKL, per germline. Here the CDR3 DNA reads TGCGCCAGCAGCACCCCTAAAGATACGCAGTATTTT. As protein: CASSTPKDTQYF.

The chain employs TRBV9 and TRBJ1-1; D unclear. V was shortened by 2 bases and J by 0 bases, with 2 bases between the two germline ends. This CDR3 is built from 12 residues. Germline CDR1 is SGDLS and CDR2 is YYNGEE. In DNA form, the CDR3 reads TGTGCCAGCAGCGTTATGAACACTGAAGCTTTCTTT. This gives the protein CASSVMNTEAFF.